Below are 8 T cell receptor beta chains sequenced from a single sample in a study of T cell responses to AZD1222 COVID-19 vaccine. Produced via immunoSEQ multiplex PCR; TCRdb's table is partial and in-frame only. The sample includes about 77,000 clones, roughly 90% of them seen just once. Material: peripheral blood, obtained 28 days after the second AZD1222 dose. The receptors derive from an adult who received the AZD1222 COVID-19 vaccine.

The rearrangement links TRBV6-6 to TRBJ1-2, with 8 positions matching TRBD1. Germline CDR1 and CDR2: MNHNY and SVGAGI (reference sequence). V shed 6 bases, J shed 8 bases, and the junction held 8 bases outside the gene matches. The CDR3 has 13 amino acids. The CDR3 DNA follows: TGTGCCAGCAGACCTGACAGGGGAAGCGGCTACACCTTC. Translating it yields CASRPDRGSGYTF.

The chain carries TRBV11-2 and TRBJ1-6; D call uncertain. The V gene's germline CDR1 is SGHAT and CDR2 FQNNGV. Between the trimmed V and J ends, which lost 0 bases and 0 bases, there was a span of 9 bases. CDR3 length: 17 residues. The DNA of the CDR3 is TGTGCCAGCAGCTTAGATTTTCCGAGCTCCTATAATTCACCCCTCCACTTT. Encoded protein: CASSLDFPSSYNSPLHF.

The chain combines TRBV19 with TRBJ1-2; D unclear. The CDR3 extends over 13 amino acids. With 1 base removed from V and 3 bases from J, the gap between germline ends came to 6 bases. Germline V gene sequence: CDR1 LNHDA, CDR2 SQIVND (reference sequence). The CDR3: CASSIGGDYGYTF. CDR3 DNA sequence: TGTGCCAGTAGTATAGGGGGAGACTATGGCTACACCTTC.

Here the CDR3 reads CASSQYQGYLSETQYF. The DNA for the CDR3 is TGTGCCAGCAGCCAATATCAGGGATATCTGTCAGAGACCCAGTACTTC. This sequence joins TRBV9 and TRBJ2-5, with a weak D call TRBD1 (5 bases). The CDR3 consists of 16 residues. Germline V gives CDR1 SGDLS, CDR2 YYNGEE. With 4 bases removed from V and 4 bases from J, the gap between germline ends came to 20 bases.

The V call is TRBV4-2, the J call TRBJ1-2; D unclear. The CDR3 has 15 amino acids. Per germline, CDR1 LGHNA and CDR2 YNFKEQ. Trimming cost V 4 bases and J 0 bases, with 12 bases left between them. DNA of the CDR3: TGTGCCAGCAGCCCCAACAGTAATTCTAACTATGGCTACACCTTC. Its translation is CASSPNSNSNYGYTF.

The chain combines TRBV14 with TRBJ2-3; D remains unclear. With 2 bases removed from V and 2 bases from J, the gap between germline ends came to 8 bases. This CDR3 spans 14 amino acids. Germline V gene sequence: CDR1 SGHDN, CDR2 FVKESK. CDR3 region: CASSQKEITDTQYF. CDR3 in DNA: TGTGCCAGCAGCCAAAAGGAAATCACAGATACGCAGTATTTT.

This chain links TRBV5-6 with TRBJ2-7, with D tentatively TRBD1 (6 bases). V lost 4 bases to trimming and J lost 3 bases, with 11 bases between them. The CDR3 is made up of 13 amino acids. Germline lookup yields CDR1 SGHDT and CDR2 YYEEEE. This chain's CDR3 is CASSSDRFYEQYF. The CDR3 DNA is TGTGCCAGCAGCAGCGACAGGTTCTACGAGCAGTACTTC.

The genes are TRBV28 and TRBJ1-3; D is undetermined. Germline V gives CDR1 MDHEN, CDR2 SYDVKM. V lost 8 bases, J lost 11 bases, and 16 bases lay in between. This CDR3 spans 12 amino acids. CDR3 sequence: CASRDFSGPIYF. In DNA, the CDR3 is TGTGCCAGCCGAGATTTCTCGGGCCCCATATATTTT.